Following are 31 T cell receptor beta chains from one sample sequenced in a study of CDR3 diversity in severe acne. One entry per CDR3 protein results from TCRdb running MiXCR on the PCR reads. Of about 90,000 distinct CDR3 sequences listed, 49% are singletons. Input material: blood. Receptors were obtained from a male donor with severe acne vulgaris.

The chain combines TRBV6-2 or TRBV6-3 with TRBJ2-7; 9 bases are a match to TRBD2. This CDR3 is 15 amino acids long. V lost 8 bases, J lost 5 bases, and 13 bases stayed unmatched. The germline gives CDR1 MNHEY, CDR2 SVGEGT. The CDR3 here is CASGIASGMSDEQYF. The CDR3, as DNA: TGTGCCAGCGGAATCGCTAGCGGGATGAGCGACGAGCAGTACTTC.

This clonotype was recorded many times. The V and J genes are TRBV10-1 and TRBJ2-5, with D possibly being TRBD1 (5 bases). Trimming took off 5 bases at V and 3 bases at J, with 16 bases between the two ends. The CDR3 covers 15 residues. Per the germline V gene, CDR1 is WNHNN and CDR2 is SYGVQD (reference sequence). CDR3 residues: CASSPGQLREETQYF. The DNA of the CDR3 is TGCGCCAGCAGTCCAGGACAACTCCGAGAAGAGACCCAGTACTTC.

This clonotype came up many times. The chain uses TRBV10-3 and TRBJ1-2, with D maybe TRBD1 (6 bases). Germline V lookup: CDR1 ENHRY, CDR2 SYGVKD. The CDR3 spans 13 residues. V lost 2 bases, J lost 3 bases, and 7 bases lay in between. CDR3 DNA: TGTGCCATCAGTGAGGCAGGGGACTATGGCTACACCTTC. This codes for CAISEAGDYGYTF.

The CDR3 reads CASSQDRDREHYEQYF. CDR3 nucleotides: TGTGCCAGCAGCCAAGATAGAGACAGGGAGCACTACGAGCAGTACTTC. The chain combines TRBV9 with TRBJ2-7; 7 bases are shared with TRBD1. Germline CDR1 is SGDLS and CDR2 is YYNGEE. This CDR3 comprises 16 residues. V lost 4 bases, J lost 3 bases, and 13 bases stayed unmatched.

About this clonotype itself: This could be a read error, since a much larger clone is one nucleotide away. V is TRBV6-6 and J is TRBJ2-3; tentative D call: TRBD1 (5 bases). From germline, CDR1 is MNHNY and CDR2 SVGAGI (reference sequence). The CDR3 loop spans 13 amino acids. CDR3 in DNA: TGTGCCAGCAGTCGCCAGGACACAGATACGCGGTATTTT. It yields the protein CASSRQDTDTRYF.

In the case of this clonotype: A much larger clone differs from this one at a single base, so this may be a read error. V usage is TRBV19 and J usage is TRBJ2-3; 7 positions agree with TRBD2. With V trimmed by 7 bases and J by 3 bases, 4 bases remained unmatched. Germline lookup yields CDR1 LNHDA and CDR2 SQIVND (reference sequence). This CDR3 spans 13 amino acids. The CDR3 is CASNGGITDTQYF. The CDR3 nucleotides read TGTGCCAGTAACGGGGGGATTACAGATACGCAGTATTTT.

The chain employs TRBV13 and TRBJ2-7; D is undetermined. The V and J ends lost 5 bases and 4 bases respectively, with 12 bases between them. The CDR3 has 13 amino acids. CDR1 is PRHDT and CDR2 is FYEKMQ in the germline V gene (reference sequence). The CDR3, as DNA: TGTGCCAGCAGCCCACCCATGGGATACGAGCAGTACTTC. It codes for CASSPPMGYEQYF.

Comments on this clonotype: A much larger clone is a single base away; this may be a read error. The chain combines TRBV20-1 with TRBJ1-3; no firm D call. CDR1 and CDR2 from the germline V gene are DFQATT and SNEGSKA (reference sequence). Between the trimmed V and J ends, which lost 0 bases and 4 bases, there was a span of 16 bases. The CDR3 length is 16 residues. The CDR3 spells CSARDNRAYGGNTIYF. CDR3 coding DNA: TGCAGTGCTAGAGATAACCGCGCCTATGGGGGAAACACCATATATTTT.

The rearrangement links TRBV20-1 to TRBJ1-5; no clear D. V was pared by 0 bases and J by 0 bases, with 12 bases between. The CDR3 is 16 amino acids. The germline V gene encodes CDR1 DFQATT and CDR2 SNEGSKA (reference sequence). CDR3 sequence reads: CSARDRQGHSNQPQHF. In nucleotides, the CDR3 is TGCAGTGCTAGAGATAGGCAAGGCCATAGCAATCAGCCCCAGCATTTT.

This clonotype occurred many times. V usage is TRBV6-2 or TRBV6-3 and J usage is TRBJ2-1, with 11 bases matching TRBD2. Losses at the gene ends were 6 bases for V and 14 bases for J; bases not matched to a gene: 6. CDR1 is MNHEY, CDR2 SVGEGT, per germline. CDR3 size: 12 residues. This chain's CDR3 is CASSSLTSGKFF. CDR3 in DNA: TGTGCCAGCAGCTCCTTGACTAGCGGGAAGTTCTTC.

Only a few counts were recorded for this clonotype. The CDR3 protein is CASSWTGSEETQYF. CDR3 DNA sequence: TGTGCCAGCAGCTGGACAGGGTCGGAAGAGACCCAGTACTTC. V gene TRBV7-9 combines with J gene TRBJ2-5, with 8 nucleotides matching TRBD1. The J segment lost 3 bases and the V segment lost 4 bases, leaving 4 bases of the junction unmatched. This CDR3 contains 14 residues. CDR1 and CDR2 from the germline V gene are SEHNR and FQNEAQ (reference sequence).

This clonotype has a count of ten or more. The chain combines TRBV5-1 with TRBJ2-1, with TRBD1 matching over 7 bases. The J segment lost 7 bases and the V segment lost 4 bases, leaving 8 bases of the junction unmatched. In germline, CDR1 is SGHRS, CDR2 YFSETQ. This CDR3 is 14 amino acids long. The CDR3 DNA follows: TGCGCCAGCAGCAGTAGCAGGGGACAGAATGAGCAGTTCTTC. Its protein product is CASSSSRGQNEQFF.

A word on this clonotype: A much larger clonotype is one base distant, so this may be a read error. V usage is TRBV19 and J usage is TRBJ2-5, with D perhaps TRBD1 (6 bases). Germline V gene data show CDR1 as LNHDA and CDR2 as SQIVND (reference sequence). This CDR3 is built from 14 residues. The CDR3 DNA is TGTGCCCGTAGTACCACAGGGAACCAAGAGACCCAGTACTTC. Protein sequence: CARSTTGNQETQYF.

The chain couples TRBV29-1 to TRBJ1-2, with a tentative D call TRBD1 (5 bases). The V gene lost 1 base and the J gene lost 10 bases, with 13 bases spanning the gap. Germline V gene sequence: CDR1 SQVTM, CDR2 ANQGSEA. The CDR3 spans 12 residues. CDR3 sequence: CSVEAGKEAYTF. As DNA, the CDR3 is TGCAGCGTTGAAGCAGGGAAGGAAGCCTACACCTTC.

The V call is TRBV25-1, the J call TRBJ2-5, with 10 bases that match TRBD1. The V gene's germline CDR1 is MGHDK and CDR2 SYGVNS. The CDR3 has 13 amino acids. J was trimmed by 5 bases and V by 5 bases; bases with no gene match: 2. CDR3 sequence: CASSRTGGETQYF. Here the CDR3 DNA reads TGTGCCAGCAGTCGGACAGGGGGGGAGACCCAGTACTTC.

The chain is built from TRBV13 and TRBJ2-7; 8 positions agree with TRBD2. CDR3 length: 16 amino acids. Trimming removed 0 bases from V and 0 bases from J; junction bases left unmatched: 4. Germline-derived CDR1 and CDR2 are PRHDT and FYEKMQ (reference sequence). CDR3 coding DNA: TGTGCCAGCAGCTTAGGAGTAGCGGGGCTCTCCTACGAGCAGTACTTC. This sequence encodes CASSLGVAGLSYEQYF.

The chain joins TRBV24-1 to TRBJ2-1; 8 nucleotides agree with TRBD2. This CDR3 has 15 residues. Germline-derived CDR1 and CDR2 are KGHDR and SFDVKD. V dropped 3 bases and J dropped 7; count of bases not matched to a gene: 7. This CDR3 is CATSDAGRARNEQFF. The CDR3 coding sequence is TGTGCCACCAGTGATGCCGGGAGGGCCCGTAATGAGCAGTTCTTC.

This chain uses TRBV2 with TRBJ1-4, with D perhaps TRBD1 (6 bases). The length of the CDR3 is 13 residues. The ends were cut back, 8 bases at V and 6 bases at J, with 13 bases in the middle. The germline V gene encodes CDR1 SNHLY and CDR2 FYNNEI. In nucleotides, the CDR3 is TGTGCCAGCGCCAGGGGAAGTCATGAAAAACTGTTTTTT. As protein: CASARGSHEKLFF.

For this clonotype: This is likely a read error, given that the CDR3 carries no conserved phenylalanine or tryptophan at its end. The DNA is left out, because the CDR3 cannot be placed on it with certainty; the CDR3 is given as TCRdb lists it. The V call is TRBV28, the J call TRBJ2-1; TRBD1 is the table's D call and was not checked against the DNA. From its first to its last residue, the CDR3 has 10 amino acids. Germline loops: CDR1 MDHEN, CDR2 SYDVKM. The CDR3 loop is CASSTTGLLY.

To note about this clonotype: One end of the junction is discordant with germline, which a read error may explain. The chain couples TRBV29-1 to TRBJ1-5; TRBD1 agrees at 7 bases. The V gene's germline CDR1 is SQVTM and CDR2 ANQGSEA. This CDR3 has 15 residues. This CDR3 reads CSVQGGAVYNEPQHF. The DNA for the CDR3 is TGCAGCGTTCAAGGGGGCGCAGTATACAATGAGCCCCAGCATTTT.

V is TRBV19 and J is TRBJ1-1; maybe TRBD1 (5 bases). The length of the CDR3 is 14 residues. The V and J ends lost 9 bases and 3 bases respectively, with 17 bases between them. Per the germline V gene, CDR1 is LNHDA and CDR2 is SQIVND (reference sequence). The CDR3 DNA reads TGTGCCAGCAGTTTTGCAGGGTGGGACACTGAAGCTTTCTTT. It codes for CASSFAGWDTEAFF.

V usage is TRBV20-1 and J usage is TRBJ2-3; 7 nucleotides agree with TRBD2. This CDR3 has 14 amino acids. The trim removed 3 bases at V and 4 bases at J, leaving 7 bases unmatched. Germline V lookup: CDR1 DFQATT, CDR2 SNEGSKA (reference sequence). The CDR3 loop reads CSASGGGSADTQYF. The DNA of the CDR3 is TGCAGTGCTAGCGGGGGAGGGAGTGCAGATACGCAGTATTTT.

The table lists this clonotype with many counts. The rearrangement links TRBV5-1 to TRBJ2-3, with 9 bases identical to TRBD1. The ends lost 2 bases at V and 2 bases at J; junction bases unmatched: 3. CDR3 length: 15 amino acids. The V gene's germline CDR1 is SGHRS and CDR2 YFSETQ. For the CDR3, the DNA is TGCGCCAGCAGCTTACAGGGGGCTAACACAGATACGCAGTATTTT. Its protein is CASSLQGANTDTQYF.

The sample holds a few counts of this clonotype. V and J are TRBV24-1 and TRBJ2-2; no reliable D call. Germline V gene sequence: CDR1 KGHDR, CDR2 SFDVKD. V dropped 4 bases and J dropped 9 bases, with 5 bases sitting between them. The CDR3 consists of 11 residues. CDR3 in DNA: TGTGCCACCAGTGACTCGCGGGAGCTGTTTTTT. Its protein product is CATSDSRELFF.

This chain uses TRBV27 with TRBJ2-2, with 9 bases identical to TRBD2. V lost 3 bases, J lost 6 bases, and 5 bases stayed unmatched. This CDR3 has 15 amino acids. The V gene's germline CDR1 is MNHEY and CDR2 SMNVEV (reference sequence). CDR3: CASSLGAGGPGELFF. The CDR3, as DNA: TGTGCCAGCAGTTTGGGTGCGGGGGGGCCCGGGGAGCTGTTTTTT.

The CDR3, as DNA: TGTGCCACCAGTCCCCGGACTGGGGCCAACGTCCTGACTTTC. Encoded protein: CATSPRTGANVLTF. The chain employs TRBV24-1 and TRBJ2-6; unclear D gene. V lost 6 bases and J 2 bases, leaving 7 bases between the germline ends. This CDR3 contains 14 residues. CDR1 and CDR2 (germline): KGHDR, SFDVKD.

The V call is TRBV5-4, the J call TRBJ2-6, with D unclear. This CDR3 is 13 amino acids long. The V gene's germline CDR1 is SGHNT and CDR2 YYREEE (reference sequence). V lost 5 bases, J lost 2 bases, and 5 bases lay in between. CDR3 amino acids: CASRAAGANVLTF. Here the CDR3 DNA reads TGTGCCAGCAGAGCCGCTGGGGCCAACGTCCTGACTTTC.

This clonotype was seen only a few times. The chain employs TRBV30 and TRBJ2-7; no firm D call. CDR3 length: 15 amino acids. CDR1 and CDR2 (germline): GTSNPN, SVGIG (reference sequence). Trimming stripped 0 bases from V and 5 bases from J, with 17 bases between. In DNA form, the CDR3 reads TGTGCCTGGAGTGTATGTGTGATTGGTGGCAACGAGCAGTACTTC. Amino acids: CAWSVCVIGGNEQYF.

CDR3 nucleotide sequence: TGTGCCATCAGTGAGTCAGGGTGGCAGCCGAACACTGAAGCTTTCTTT. Translated: CAISESGWQPNTEAFF. The chain links TRBV10-3 to TRBJ1-1; no reliable D call. The CDR3 spans 16 residues. Germline CDR1 reads ENHRY; CDR2 reads SYGVKD. Trimming left V 0 bases short and J 1 base short, with 12 bases between.

The CDR3 here is CASSETAGLGGHTDTQYF. Here the CDR3 DNA reads TGTGCCAGCAGTGAAACGGCAGGACTGGGGGGTCACACAGATACGCAGTATTTT. This rearrangement joins TRBV25-1 to TRBJ2-3; D possibly corresponds to TRBD2 (6 bases). CDR3 length equals 18 residues. Per the germline V gene, CDR1 is MGHDK and CDR2 is SYGVNS. The V end was cut by 2 bases, the J end by 2 bases, with 20 bases between.

The chain joins TRBV20-1 to TRBJ2-7; 9 positions agree with TRBD1. J lost 4 bases, V lost 2 bases, and 9 bases had no gene match. The V gene's germline CDR1 is DFQATT and CDR2 SNEGSKA (reference sequence). The CDR3 contains 15 residues. The CDR3 bases are TGCAGTGCTAGACACCGGGACAGGGCTATGTACGAGCAGTACTTC. It yields the protein CSARHRDRAMYEQYF.